The clone carrying this TCR beta chain was found a few times. Its antigen is as yet unknown. Germline loops: CDR1 LGHDT, CDR2 YNNKEL (reference sequence). The CDR3 runs 14 residues. Trimming left V 5 bases short and J 8 bases short, with 15 bases between. The study made its TCR cDNA through 5'RACE template switching. That step introduced a universal primer site along with UMIs. Via MiXCR, TCRdb re-called the 5' RACE reads, giving one row per CDR3 protein. Here the sample spans 300,000 to 350,000 distinct CDR3 sequences, approximately 8% being singletons. This sample stems from a study of T cells after yellow fever vaccination. Study observations and caveats: Contaminating bulk clonotypes could be abundant in FACS-sorted repertoires. Once the booster was given, most primary-vaccination clones reappeared, at about 95% for CD4 and over 75% for CD8.

The clonotype was recovered from a young man who received the YFV17D yellow fever vaccine. Sequenced material: PBMCs, taken approximately 40 days after the first yellow fever vaccination. This chain uses TRBV3-1 with TRBJ1-4; TRBD1 might be the D (5 bases). The CDR3 DNA reads as TGTGCCAGCAGCAATCTGCAGGGTGAAGAAAAACTGTTTTTT. As protein: CASSNLQGEEKLFF.